This T cell receptor beta chain originates from a study of shared clonotypes between healthy human individuals. On the study more broadly: Ranging from 18 to 49 in age, donors were two women and a few men. General observations from the study: Roughly 5% of naive CD4 clonotypes were common to a handful of donors.

Produced via immunoSEQ multiplex PCR; TCRdb's table is partial and in-frame only. The sample includes 2 million to 2.5 million clones, about 92% of them seen just once. The donors were all Caucasian adults (living in Nashville, Tennessee). Worth noting for this clone: Its antigen is as yet unknown.

This TCR derives from a young man in good health. Some clones in this sample may be carry-over from other donors' samples. Material: naive CD4+ T cells from PBMCs. Noted subset: CD45RA+ positively selected.

The CDR3 DNA follows: TGTGCCAGTAGCCCTGGGCGAACCTACGAGCAGTACTTC. It translates to CASSPGRTYEQYF. J is TRBJ2-7 and V is TRBV19; D not resolved. The germline V gene encodes CDR1 LNHDA and CDR2 SQIVND (reference sequence). This CDR3 spans 13 amino acids. V lost 6 bases, J lost 2 bases, and 11 bases lay in between.